The TCR beta chain under discussion was sequenced for a study of shared clonotypes between healthy human individuals. Whole-study context: Donors had three CD4 naive, three CD4 memory, two CD8 naive and one CD8 memory plate apiece. Study conclusions and caveats: The expectation was that sequencing depth would affect clonotype sharing among donors. Naive subsets generally exceeded memory subsets in estimated richness.

Splitting the CD4+ cells yielded a CD45RA+ naive subset and a CD45RA-negative memory subset. Sequenced by immunoSEQ multiplex PCR; TCRdb stores in-frame clones only, minus some. The repertoire holds approximately 500,000 clones, with 90% to 96% as singletons. Comment on this clone: Its antigen remains unidentified.

The clonotype originates from a woman in her 30s in good health. Sequenced: naive CD4+ T cells sorted from blood. As for subset: CD45RA+ positively selected.

Written as DNA, the CDR3 is TGTGCCAGTAGTCTCCAGGGGGCGGGCGATCAGCCCCAGCATTTT. Residues: CASSLQGAGDQPQHF. This chain connects TRBV19 to TRBJ1-5, with TRBD1 matching over 8 bases. The germline CDR1 and CDR2 sequences are LNHDA and SQIVND (reference sequence). CDR3 length: 15 amino acids. The junction had 8 bases not matched to a gene; V was cut back by 5 bases and J by 5 bases.